The source of this TCR beta chain is a study of T-cell reconstitution after alpha-beta-depleted transplantation in children. General observations from the study: Alpha-beta T cells about two months after transplant reportedly derived from several hundred expanded graft clones.

In its sample, this clonotype was seen many times. The antigen remains undetermined. A library of TCRbeta sequences, prepared with unique molecular identifiers, was generated. One entry per CDR3 protein results from TCRdb running MiXCR on the PCR reads. The profile shows around 600,000 distinct CDR3 sequences, 20% to 25% of them singletons. CDR1 is SGHTA, CDR2 FQGTGA, per germline. V was cut by 1 base and J by 5 bases, with 25 bases left in between. This CDR3 is 19 amino acids long. The source is a boy less than two years old who had a stem cell transplant for acute myeloid leukemia, so the T cells may come from the graft donor. The sample was PBMCs, mostly from graft donor cells, taken 360 days after TCRalphabeta/CD19-depleted stem cell transplant. V and J are TRBV7-3 and TRBJ2-3, with a weak D call TRBD1 (6 bases). The CDR3 DNA is TGTGCCAGCAGCTTAAGGGGGCCCGCCCTCCCCCAAAAAGGAGATACGCAGTATTTT. Translated, it gives CASSLRGPALPQKGDTQYF. The whole variable domain, remainder taken from reference TRBV7-3 and TRBJ2-3, is GAGVSQTPSNKVTEKGKYVELRCDPISGHTALYWYRQSLGQGPEFLIYFQGTGAADDSGLPNDRFFAVRPEGSVSTLKIQRTERGDSAVYLCASSLRGPALPQKGDTQYFGPGTRLTVL.